This T cell receptor (beta chain) is from a study of immune evolution from preneoplasia to lung adenocarcinoma. Looking at the study overall: HLA loss of heterozygosity: under 7.5% AIS, about 15% MIA, about 32% ADC, none AAH. Study-wide points: Normal lung had the highest top T cell clone frequencies.

This clone appeared a single time. As yet, its antigen is unknown. Generated by immunoSEQ multiplex PCR, the TCRdb table keeps only in-frame clones and is missing some. In the table there are several thousand clones, approximately 85% of which are singletons. Germline V gene lookup returns CDR1 SGHVS and CDR2 FQNEAQ. Trimming removed 5 bases from V and 2 bases from J, with 11 bases in between. The CDR3 length is 14 residues. The source of this sequence is a person between 50 and 69 years old with lung adenocarcinoma. The sample comprised FFPE invasive lung adenocarcinoma tissue. The chain employs TRBV7-8 and TRBJ2-3; D gene uncertain. The DNA for the CDR3 is TGTGCCAGCAGCCCTAAACTCTTCACAGATACGCAGTATTTT. It is translated as CASSPKLFTDTQYF.